This section outlines one T cell receptor beta chain sequence together with its context. Its specificity is not known. The sample originates from a study of cytomegalovirus exposure and HLA in healthy donors. General observations from the study: Rare sequences made up most TCRs, while some public TCRs were found in many donors. Researchers reported that three CMV-associated chains were confirmed in vitro as CMV antigen-specific.

TCRdb's copy holds only in-frame clones and misses some; the assay was immunoSEQ multiplex PCR. Among roughly 130,000 clones listed, almost 90% were seen once. This CDR3 spans 15 amino acids. Trimming at V came to 4 bases and at J to 7 bases, leaving 6 bases not matched to a gene. Germline loops: CDR1 KGHSY, CDR2 FQNENV. The receptor was derived from a man younger than 45 in good health and CMV-seronegative. The V call is TRBV16, the J call TRBJ2-7, with TRBD2 identical over 14 bases. Specimen: PBMCs. The CDR3 region is CASSPGLAGEDEQYF. CDR3 nucleotide sequence: TGTGCCAGCAGCCCGGGACTAGCGGGAGAGGATGAGCAGTACTTC.